This TCR beta chain was identified during a study of CD8+CD57+ T cells in acquired aplastic anemia. Germline V lookup: CDR1 SGHVS, CDR2 FQNEAQ. The length of the CDR3 is 15 residues. TCR beta VDJ and CDR3 profiling used genomic DNA as template. TCRdb called the reads again in MiXCR, with one record for every CDR3 protein. The top ten hold around 45% of the sample, which has 160,000 or so distinct CDR3 sequences, about two thirds seen once. Overall study findings and caveats: Patients and controls shared about 30 CD8+ CDR3 sequences. Patient and control CD8+ Simpson's diversity was not significantly different.

Remarks on this clonotype: Its antigen is still unknown. A junction boundary mismatches the germline segment, possibly from a read error.

The authors sequenced patients whose flow cytometry had shown CD8+CD57+ cell expansion. Everyone among the patients had severe acquired aplastic anemia. The chain links TRBV7-8 to TRBJ2-3; a possible D gene is TRBD2 (6 bases). The sequence came from a human donor with aplastic anemia. Input material: sorted CD4+, CD8+, or CD8+CD57+ T cells (not recorded which) from PBMCs. The DNA of the CDR3 is TGCGCCAGCAGCTTGCGAGCGGGCCGCACAGATACGCAGTATTTT. This codes for CASSLRAGRTDTQYF.